The TCR beta chain under discussion was sequenced for a study of blood T cell repertoires in COVID-19. The wider study: Samples came from the United States, Italy and Spain, spanning acute and convalescent COVID-19.

Some clones are missing from TCRdb's copy, which holds only in-frame ones; the method was immunoSEQ multiplex PCR. Here the sample spans 150,000 or so clones, around 87% being singletons. This clone came up a few times. The sample taken for sequencing was peripheral blood. The TCR was taken from a man between 18 and 35 years old with acute or convalescent COVID-19.

The CDR3 nucleotides are TGCGCCAGCAGCCAAGACAGGACAGGAGACTACACTGAAGCTTTCTTT. This translates into CASSQDRTGDYTEAFF. V is TRBV4-1 and J is TRBJ1-1; 7 nucleotides align to TRBD1. Germline lookup yields CDR1 MGHRA and CDR2 YSYEKL. V lost 0 bases to trimming and J lost 3 bases; unmatched junction nucleotides: 7. The CDR3 has 16 residues.